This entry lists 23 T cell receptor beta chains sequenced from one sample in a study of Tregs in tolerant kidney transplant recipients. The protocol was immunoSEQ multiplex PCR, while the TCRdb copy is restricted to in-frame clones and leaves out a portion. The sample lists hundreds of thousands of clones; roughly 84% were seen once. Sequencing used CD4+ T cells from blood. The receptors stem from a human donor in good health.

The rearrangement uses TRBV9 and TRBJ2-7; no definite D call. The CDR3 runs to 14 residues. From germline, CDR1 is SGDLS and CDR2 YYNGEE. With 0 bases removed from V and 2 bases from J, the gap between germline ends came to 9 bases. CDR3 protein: CASSVELGPYEQYF. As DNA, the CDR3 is TGTGCCAGCAGCGTAGAGCTAGGCCCCTACGAGCAGTACTTC. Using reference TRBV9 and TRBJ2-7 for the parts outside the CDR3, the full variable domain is DSGVTQTPKHLITATGQRVTLRCSPRSGDLSVYWYQQSLDQGLQFLIQYYNGEERAKGNILERFSAQQFPDLHSELNLSSLELGDSALYFCASSVELGPYEQYFGPGTRLTVT.

CDR3 nucleotide sequence: TGTGCCAGTCAAGGGTACCGGAACACTGAAGCTTTCTTT. Residues: CASQGYRNTEAFF. The J gene is TRBJ1-1, the V gene TRBV19; D not certain. The CDR3 runs 13 residues. Germline V lookup: CDR1 LNHDA, CDR2 SQIVND (reference sequence). The germline V and J ends were trimmed by 8 bases and 1 base, with 11 bases remaining between them.

The CDR3 reads CASSSDGRGNQPQHF. The CDR3 DNA sequence: TGTGCCAGCAGTTCGGATGGCAGGGGGAATCAGCCCCAGCATTTT. The V and J genes are TRBV7-9 and TRBJ1-5, with 7 bases lining up with TRBD1. Germline V gene lookup returns CDR1 SEHNR and CDR2 FQNEAQ (reference sequence). J was trimmed by 4 bases and V by 6 bases; bases with no gene match: 9. This CDR3 has 15 amino acids.

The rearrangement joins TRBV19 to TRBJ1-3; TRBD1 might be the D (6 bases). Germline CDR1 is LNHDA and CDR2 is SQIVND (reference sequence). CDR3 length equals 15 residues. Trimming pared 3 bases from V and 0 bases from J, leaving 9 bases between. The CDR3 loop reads CASSIGGASGNTIYF. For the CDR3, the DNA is TGTGCCAGTAGTATTGGGGGGGCCTCTGGAAACACCATATATTTT.

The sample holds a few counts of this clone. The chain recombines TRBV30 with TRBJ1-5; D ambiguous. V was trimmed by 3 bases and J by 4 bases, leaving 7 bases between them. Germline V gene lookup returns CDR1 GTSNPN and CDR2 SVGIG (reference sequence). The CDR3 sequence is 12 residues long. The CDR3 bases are TGTGCCTGGAGAGGTTCTAATCAGCCCCAGCATTTT. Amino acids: CAWRGSNQPQHF.

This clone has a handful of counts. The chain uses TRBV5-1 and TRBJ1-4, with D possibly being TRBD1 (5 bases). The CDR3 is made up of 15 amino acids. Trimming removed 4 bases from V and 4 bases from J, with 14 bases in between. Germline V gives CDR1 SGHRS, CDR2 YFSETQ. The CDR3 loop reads CASSPWDGLNEKLFF. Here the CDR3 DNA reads TGCGCCAGCAGCCCCTGGGACGGCCTTAATGAAAAACTGTTTTTT.

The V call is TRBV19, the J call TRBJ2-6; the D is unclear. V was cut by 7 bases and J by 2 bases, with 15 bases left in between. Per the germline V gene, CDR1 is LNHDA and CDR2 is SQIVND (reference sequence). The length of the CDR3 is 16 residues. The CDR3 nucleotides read TGTGCCAGTACGGCTGACATTCTAGCTGGGGCCAACGTCCTGACTTTC. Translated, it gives CASTADILAGANVLTF.

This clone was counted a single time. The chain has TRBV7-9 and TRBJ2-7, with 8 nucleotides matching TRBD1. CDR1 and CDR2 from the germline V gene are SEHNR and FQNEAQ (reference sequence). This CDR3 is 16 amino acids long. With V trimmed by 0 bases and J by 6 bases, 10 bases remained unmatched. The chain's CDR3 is CASSLALRQGQVEQYF. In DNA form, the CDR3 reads TGTGCCAGCAGCTTAGCGTTGCGACAGGGGCAAGTCGAGCAGTACTTC.

CDR3 sequence reads: CASSLVRGASYNEQFF. The CDR3 DNA sequence: TGTGCCAGCAGCTTAGTCCGTGGGGCCTCCTACAATGAGCAGTTCTTC. The chain joins TRBV7-9 to TRBJ2-1; D is possibly TRBD1 (5 bases). There are 16 residues in the CDR3. Trimming shortened V by 1 base and J by 0 bases, and 10 bases separated the two germline ends. Per the germline V gene, CDR1 is SEHNR and CDR2 is FQNEAQ (reference sequence).

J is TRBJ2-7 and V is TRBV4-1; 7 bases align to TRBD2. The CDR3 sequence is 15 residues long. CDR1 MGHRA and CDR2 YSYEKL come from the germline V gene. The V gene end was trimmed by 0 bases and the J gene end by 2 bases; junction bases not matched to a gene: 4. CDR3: CASSQDRGSPYEQYF. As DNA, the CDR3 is TGCGCCAGCAGCCAAGATCGCGGGAGTCCCTACGAGCAGTACTTC.

CDR3 loop: CASSQTGTGANVLTF. CDR3 DNA sequence: TGTGCCAGCAGTCAAACAGGGACCGGGGCCAACGTCCTGACTTTC. The chain recombines TRBV6-5 with TRBJ2-6; the D gene is possibly TRBD1 (6 bases). The CDR3 is 15 residues long. Per the germline V gene, CDR1 is MNHEY and CDR2 is SVGAGI. Trimming took off 5 bases at V and 4 bases at J, with 12 bases between the two ends.

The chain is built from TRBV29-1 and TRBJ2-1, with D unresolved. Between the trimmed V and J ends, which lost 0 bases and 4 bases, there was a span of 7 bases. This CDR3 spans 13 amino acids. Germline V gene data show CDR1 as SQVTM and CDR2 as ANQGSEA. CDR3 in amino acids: CSVEDPGYNEQFF. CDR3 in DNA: TGCAGCGTTGAAGATCCTGGTTACAATGAGCAGTTCTTC.

CDR3 coding DNA: TGTGCCAGCAGCTTTGGACCTAATCAGCCCCAGCATTTT. As protein: CASSFGPNQPQHF. V and J are TRBV7-2 and TRBJ1-5; D remains unclear. CDR3 size: 13 residues. The V and J ends lost 3 bases and 4 bases respectively, with 7 bases between them. Germline V gene lookup returns CDR1 SGHTA and CDR2 FQGNSA.

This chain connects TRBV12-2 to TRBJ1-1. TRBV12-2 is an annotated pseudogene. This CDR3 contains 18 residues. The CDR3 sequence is CASRLARKSWSMNTEAFF. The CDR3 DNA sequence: TGTGCAAGTCGCTTAGCCCGGAAATCTTGGAGCATGAACACTGAAGCTTTCTTT.

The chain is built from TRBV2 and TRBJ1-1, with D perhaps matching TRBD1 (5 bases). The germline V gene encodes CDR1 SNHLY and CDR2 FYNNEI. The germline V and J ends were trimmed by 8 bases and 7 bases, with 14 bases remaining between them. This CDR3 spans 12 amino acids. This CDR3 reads CASSLDSFEAFF. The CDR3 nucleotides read TGTGCCAGCTCCCTTGACAGCTTTGAAGCTTTCTTT. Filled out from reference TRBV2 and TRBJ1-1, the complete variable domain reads EPEVTQTPSHQVTQMGQEVILRCVPISNHLYFYWYRQILGQKVEFLVSFYNNEISEKSEIFDDQFSVERPDGSNFTLKIRSTKLEDSAMYFCASSLDSFEAFFGQGTRLTVV.

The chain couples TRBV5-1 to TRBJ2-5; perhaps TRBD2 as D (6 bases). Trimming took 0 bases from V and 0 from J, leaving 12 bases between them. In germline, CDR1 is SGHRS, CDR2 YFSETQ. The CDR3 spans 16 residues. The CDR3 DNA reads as TGCGCCAGCAGCTTGGAGGTCAGGGACTACCAAGAGACCCAGTACTTC. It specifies CASSLEVRDYQETQYF.

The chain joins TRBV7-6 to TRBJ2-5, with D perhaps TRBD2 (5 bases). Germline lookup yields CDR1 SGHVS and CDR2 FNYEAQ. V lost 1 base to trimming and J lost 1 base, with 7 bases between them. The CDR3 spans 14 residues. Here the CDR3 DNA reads TGTGCCAGCAGCTTAGGACTATTCCAAGAGACCCAGTACTTC. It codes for CASSLGLFQETQYF.

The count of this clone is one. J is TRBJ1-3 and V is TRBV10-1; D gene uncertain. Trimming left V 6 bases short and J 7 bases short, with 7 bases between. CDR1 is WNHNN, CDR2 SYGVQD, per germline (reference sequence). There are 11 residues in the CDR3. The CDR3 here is CASSPGNTIYF. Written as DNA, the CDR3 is TGCGCCAGCAGCCCCGGGAACACCATATATTTT.

The chain's CDR3 is CATSSGAGDSSYEQYF. The CDR3, as DNA: TGTGCCACCAGCAGTGGGGCGGGGGACAGCTCCTACGAGCAGTACTTC. The genes are TRBV15 and TRBJ2-7; D tentatively reads TRBD1 or TRBD2 (7 bases each). CDR3 length equals 16 residues. Trimming removed 3 bases at V and 0 bases at J, with 15 bases between. CDR1 and CDR2 from the germline V gene are LNHNV and YYDKDF (reference sequence).

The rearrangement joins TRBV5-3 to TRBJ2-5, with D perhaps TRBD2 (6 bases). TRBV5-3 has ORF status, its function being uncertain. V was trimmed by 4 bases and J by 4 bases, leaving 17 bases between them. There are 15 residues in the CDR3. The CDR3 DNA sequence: TGTGCCAGAAGCCGACTAGTCCCCTGCCCAGAGACCCAGTACTTC. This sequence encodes CARSRLVPCPETQYF.

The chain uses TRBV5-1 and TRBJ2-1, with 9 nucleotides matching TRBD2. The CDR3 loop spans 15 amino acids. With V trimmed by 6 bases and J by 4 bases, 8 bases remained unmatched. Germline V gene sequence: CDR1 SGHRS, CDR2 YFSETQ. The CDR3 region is CASNRGGARYNEQFF. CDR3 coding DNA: TGCGCCAGCAACCGCGGGGGGGCAAGGTACAATGAGCAGTTCTTC.

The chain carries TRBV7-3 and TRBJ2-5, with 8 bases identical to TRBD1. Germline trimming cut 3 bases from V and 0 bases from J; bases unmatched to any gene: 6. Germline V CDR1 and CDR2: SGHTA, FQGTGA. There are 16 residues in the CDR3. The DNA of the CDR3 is TGTGCCAGCAGCTTTTCTCACAGGGGGTACCAAGAGACCCAGTACTTC. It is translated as CASSFSHRGYQETQYF.

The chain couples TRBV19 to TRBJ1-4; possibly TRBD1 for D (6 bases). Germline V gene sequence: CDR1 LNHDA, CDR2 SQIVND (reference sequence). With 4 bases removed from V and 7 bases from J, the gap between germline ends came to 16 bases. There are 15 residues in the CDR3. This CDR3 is CASSTRTARGEKLFF. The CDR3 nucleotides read TGTGCCAGTAGTACTAGGACAGCCCGGGGTGAAAAACTGTTTTTT. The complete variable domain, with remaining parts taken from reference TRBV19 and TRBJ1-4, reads DGGITQSPKYLFRKEGQNVTLSCEQNLNHDAMYWYRQDPGQGLRLIYYSQIVNDFQKGDIAEGYSVSREKKESFPLTVTSAQKNPTAFYLCASSTRTARGEKLFFGSGTQLSVL.